Following are 10 T cell receptor beta chains from one sample sequenced in a study of T cell responses to AZD1222 COVID-19 vaccine. Using immunoSEQ multiplex PCR, the repertoire was profiled, and TCRdb retains in-frame clones only, with some absent. This table has under 150,000 clones, about 93% appearing once. The specimen was peripheral blood, collected on day 0 of AZD1222 vaccination. Every receptor here comes from an adult in good health.

CDR3 nucleotides: TGTGCCAGCAGTTCTCCGGGAGACACTGAAGCTTTCTTT. This encodes CASSSPGDTEAFF. This chain links TRBV12-3 or TRBV12-4 with TRBJ1-1; D not certain. CDR3 length: 13 amino acids. Trimming removed 4 bases at V and 3 bases at J, with 9 bases between.

This rearrangement joins TRBV12-5 to TRBJ2-5, with D possibly matching TRBD2 (6 bases). CDR1 LGHNT and CDR2 FRNRAP come from the germline V gene. V was trimmed by 3 bases and J by 4 bases, leaving 15 bases between them. The CDR3 consists of 15 residues. CDR3 nucleotide sequence: TGTGCTAGTGGTTTTTGGCGGGAAAACGGAGAGACCCAGTACTTC. Its translation is CASGFWRENGETQYF.

In its sample, this clone was seen once. J is TRBJ1-2 and V is TRBV3-1 (or the pseudogene TRBV3-2), with no clear D. Germline CDR1 and CDR2: LGHDT and YNNKEL (reference sequence). Trimming removed 0 bases from V and 7 bases from J, with 6 bases in between. CDR3 length: 12 amino acids. The CDR3 here is CASSQDQAGYTF. In nucleotides, the CDR3 is TGTGCCAGCAGCCAAGACCAAGCTGGCTACACCTTC.

V is TRBV19 and J is TRBJ1-1; 8 bases align to TRBD1. CDR3 length equals 16 residues. Germline loops: CDR1 LNHDA, CDR2 SQIVND (reference sequence). The junction had 6 bases not matched to a gene; V was cut back by 3 bases and J by 0 bases. The CDR3 spells CASSIWTGTVNTEAFF. CDR3 nucleotide sequence: TGTGCCAGTAGTATCTGGACAGGGACCGTGAACACTGAAGCTTTCTTT. The entire variable domain, with the rest obtained from reference TRBV19 and TRBJ1-1, is as follows: DGGITQSPKYLFRKEGQNVTLSCEQNLNHDAMYWYRQDPGQGLRLIYYSQIVNDFQKGDIAEGYSVSREKKESFPLTVTSAQKNPTAFYLCASSIWTGTVNTEAFFGQGTRLTVV.

This rearrangement joins TRBV30 to TRBJ2-1; 8 positions match TRBD1. This CDR3 has 16 amino acids. The germline CDR1 and CDR2 sequences are GTSNPN and SVGIG (reference sequence). V lost 3 bases, J lost 6 bases, and 13 bases stayed unmatched. The CDR3, as DNA: TGTGCCTGGAGGTCAGGGGGCTGGCGGAGTTTCAATGAGCAGTTCTTC. Amino acids: CAWRSGGWRSFNEQFF.

The chain combines TRBV6-2 or TRBV6-3 with TRBJ2-7; TRBD2 is a possible D gene (5 bases). In germline, CDR1 is MNHEY, CDR2 SVGEGT. The germline V and J ends were trimmed by 2 bases and 1 base, with 15 bases remaining between them. The CDR3 has 16 residues. Here the CDR3 reads CASSYGQAWESYEQYF. The CDR3, as DNA: TGTGCCAGCAGTTACGGGCAAGCATGGGAGTCCTACGAGCAGTACTTC.

The chain couples TRBV6-5 to TRBJ2-7; tentative D call: TRBD2 (6 bases). The CDR3 extends over 13 amino acids. Germline loops: CDR1 MNHEY, CDR2 SVGAGI. V dropped 5 bases and J dropped 7 bases, with 15 bases sitting between them. The CDR3 loop is CASSPPGGDEQYF. For the CDR3, the DNA is TGTGCCAGCAGTCCCCCCGGCGGGGATGAGCAGTACTTC.

V and J are TRBV12-5 and TRBJ1-3, with unresolved D. The germline V gene encodes CDR1 LGHNT and CDR2 FRNRAP. This CDR3 is built from 19 residues. Trimming took off 3 bases at V and 0 bases at J, with 21 bases between the two ends. The CDR3 protein is CASGLPRTGRGASGNTIYF. The CDR3 region has the DNA TGTGCTAGTGGTTTACCTCGAACCGGTCGTGGAGCCTCTGGAAACACCATATATTTT.

The chain combines TRBV6-1 with TRBJ1-5, with 7 bases lining up with TRBD1. This CDR3 is 20 amino acids long. The germline gives CDR1 MNHNS, CDR2 SASEGT. Trimming cost V 1 base and J 2 bases; bases outside gene matches: 17. CDR3 in amino acids: CASSEEDIRGRVHRNQPQHF. CDR3 nucleotide sequence: TGTGCCAGCAGTGAAGAGGACATAAGGGGGCGCGTACATCGCAATCAGCCCCAGCATTTT.

The chain is built from TRBV7-2 and TRBJ1-2; no clear D gene. CDR1 and CDR2 (germline): SGHTA, FQGNSA. The CDR3 has 17 amino acids. Trimming left V 3 bases short and J 0 bases short, with 17 bases between. The CDR3 DNA reads TGTGCCAGCAGCTTCTCCAACCCCTTTCAGTCTAACTATGGCTACACCTTC. Residues: CASSFSNPFQSNYGYTF.